This TCR beta chain was obtained from a study of T cell responses to AZD1222 COVID-19 vaccine. Study-level results: Spike-specific TCR breadth and depth rose after two AZD1222 doses. Clonal diversity may have been underestimated, and the donors were mostly white British, with more females than males. Per reports, nearly half of all spike-specific TCRs target regions that are unmutated in variants.

Measured with immunoSEQ multiplex PCR; TCRdb has only the in-frame clones, and not every one. The data contain 100,000 to 150,000 clones, approximately 90% of them singletons. The germline CDR1 and CDR2 sequences are SGDLS and YYNGEE. The CDR3 extends over 16 amino acids. V gave up 4 bases and J gave up 5 bases, with 21 bases separating them. On this clone: Its antigen remains unknown.

The chain carries TRBV9 and TRBJ1-1; unclear D gene. The source was peripheral blood, collected 28 days after the second AZD1222 dose. The source of this sequence is an adult who received the AZD1222 COVID-19 vaccine. The CDR3 loop reads CASSPSFTVTVTEAFF. In DNA, the CDR3 is TGTGCCAGCAGCCCTTCCTTTACAGTAACGGTAACTGAAGCTTTCTTT. Drawing the rest from reference TRBV9 and TRBJ1-1, the complete variable domain is DSGVTQTPKHLITATGQRVTLRCSPRSGDLSVYWYQQSLDQGLQFLIQYYNGEERAKGNILERFSAQQFPDLHSELNLSSLELGDSALYFCASSPSFTVTVTEAFFGQGTRLTVV.